The 2 T cell receptor beta chains presented below share a single source sample, sequenced in a study of shared clonotypes between healthy human individuals. This table comes from immunoSEQ multiplex PCR, and its TCRdb copy is limited to in-frame clones, with some not included. The sample shows about 1.1 million clones, 77% of them seen only once. The sample comprised memory CD4+ T cells from PBMCs. Subset described: CD45RA-negative fraction. The receptors originated from a man aged 18-30 years in good health. Some clones in this sample may be carry-over from other donors' samples.

This clone has a single count. The rearrangement links TRBV6-5 to TRBJ1-1, with D possibly TRBD1 on 6 matching bases. V shed 6 bases and J shed 1 base, with 15 bases lying between them. This CDR3 is built from 15 residues. Germline V gene data show CDR1 as MNHEY and CDR2 as SVGAGI. The CDR3 DNA sequence: TGTGCCAGCAGCAGACCCCCAGGGGCGAACACTGAAGCTTTCTTT. It encodes CASSRPPGANTEAFF.

This clone has just one count. The chain joins TRBV19 to TRBJ1-5, with 11 bases lining up with TRBD1. Looked up from germline, CDR1 is LNHDA and CDR2 is SQIVND (reference sequence). With 6 bases clipped from V and 1 base from J, the junction kept 8 bases outside the gene matches. The length of the CDR3 is 17 residues. This chain's CDR3 is CASRDGQGAGSNQPQHF. DNA for the CDR3: TGTGCCAGTAGGGACGGACAGGGGGCGGGGAGCAATCAGCCCCAGCATTTT.